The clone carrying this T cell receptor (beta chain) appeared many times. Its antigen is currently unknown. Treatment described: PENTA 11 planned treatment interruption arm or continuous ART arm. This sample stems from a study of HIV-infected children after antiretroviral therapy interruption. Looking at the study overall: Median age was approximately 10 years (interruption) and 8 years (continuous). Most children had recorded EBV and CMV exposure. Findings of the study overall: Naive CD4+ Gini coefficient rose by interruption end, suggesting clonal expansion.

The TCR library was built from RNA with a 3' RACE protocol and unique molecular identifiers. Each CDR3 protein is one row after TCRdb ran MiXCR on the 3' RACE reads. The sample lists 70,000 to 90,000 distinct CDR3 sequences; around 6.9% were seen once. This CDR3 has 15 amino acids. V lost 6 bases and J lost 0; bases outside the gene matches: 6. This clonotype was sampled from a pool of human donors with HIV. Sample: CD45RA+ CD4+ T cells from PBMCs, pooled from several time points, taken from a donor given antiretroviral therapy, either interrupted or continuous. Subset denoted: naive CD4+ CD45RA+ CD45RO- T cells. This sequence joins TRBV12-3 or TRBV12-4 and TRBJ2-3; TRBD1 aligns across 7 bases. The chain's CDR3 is CASSPTGSSTDTQYF. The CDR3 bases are TGTGCCAGCAGCCCGACAGGGTCTAGCACAGATACGCAGTATTTT.